These T cell receptor beta chains were read from a single sample in a study of blood T cell repertoires in COVID-19. This table comes from immunoSEQ multiplex PCR, and its TCRdb copy is limited to in-frame clones, with some not included. The table lists about 100,000 clones, 90% to 95% of them singletons. The sample consisted of peripheral blood. The receptors were gathered from a man aged 50-60 years with acute or convalescent COVID-19. Both conserved end residues are part of each CDR3. The D gene is left open where the match is weak. A clone size is listed for some rows: how often the clone was seen (once, few, many), or a class if it is expanded.

CDR3 protein: CASSSPGNEKLFF
CDR3 DNA: TGTGCCAGTAGTTCACCAGGAAATGAAAAACTGTTTTTT
V gene: TRBV19
J gene: TRBJ1-4
D gene: .
clone size: .

CDR3 protein: CASSSARLADNEQFF
CDR3 DNA: TGTGCCAGCAGCTCCGCGAGACTAGCGGATAATGAGCAGTTCTTC
V gene: TRBV7-9
J gene: TRBJ2-1
D gene: TRBD2
clone size: .

CDR3 protein: CASREQGRNTEAFF
CDR3 DNA: TGTGCCAGTAGAGAACAGGGGCGGAACACTGAAGCTTTCTTT
V gene: TRBV19
J gene: TRBJ1-1
D gene: TRBD1
clone size: .

CDR3 protein: CAWSVRRGGSDQGYTF
CDR3 DNA: TGTGCCTGGAGTGTACGAAGAGGGGGCTCGGATCAGGGCTACACCTTC
V gene: TRBV30
J gene: TRBJ1-2
D gene: TRBD1
clone size: .

CDR3 protein: CASSPGTSGGPFYNEQFF
CDR3 DNA: TGTGCCAGCTCACCTGGGACTAGCGGGGGGCCTTTCTACAATGAGCAGTTCTTC
V gene: TRBV18
J gene: TRBJ2-1
D gene: TRBD2
clone size: .

CDR3 protein: CATSRGDRGRGQPQHF
CDR3 DNA: TGTGCCACCAGCAGGGGGGACAGGGGGCGCGGTCAGCCCCAGCATTTT
V gene: TRBV15
J gene: TRBJ1-5
D gene: TRBD1
clone size: once

CDR3 protein: CASSRIVNQPQHF
CDR3 DNA: TGTGCCAGCAGCCGTATAGTTAATCAGCCCCAGCATTTT
V gene: TRBV16
J gene: TRBJ1-5
D gene: .
clone size: .

CDR3 protein: CASSLVPSGGEYEQYF
CDR3 DNA: TGTGCCAGCAGCTTAGTACCTAGCGGGGGAGAGTACGAGCAGTACTTC
V gene: TRBV7-2
J gene: TRBJ2-7
D gene: TRBD2
clone size: .

CDR3 protein: CASSYVSGYEQFF
CDR3 DNA: TGTGCCAGCAGTTACGTTTCAGGGTATGAGCAGTTCTTC
V gene: TRBV6-2/TRBV6-3
J gene: TRBJ2-1
D gene: .
clone size: once

CDR3 protein: CASSLRQGGTGELFF
CDR3 DNA: TGTGCCAGCAGCTTGCGTCAGGGGGGCACCGGGGAGCTGTTTTTT
V gene: TRBV5-4
J gene: TRBJ2-2
D gene: .
clone size: .

CDR3 protein: CASSLSGQGYNEQFF
CDR3 DNA: TGCGCCAGCAGCTTGTCGGGACAGGGTTATAATGAGCAGTTCTTC
V gene: TRBV5-1
J gene: TRBJ2-1
D gene: TRBD1
clone size: .

CDR3 protein: CASSDREKLNTEAFF
CDR3 DNA: TGTGCCAGCAGTGATCGGGAGAAGCTGAACACTGAAGCTTTCTTT
V gene: TRBV6-1
J gene: TRBJ1-1
D gene: .
clone size: .

CDR3 protein: CASSPLEQVNTEAFF
CDR3 DNA: TGCGCCAGCAGCCCTCTGGAACAGGTGAACACTGAAGCTTTCTTT
V gene: TRBV5-1
J gene: TRBJ1-1
D gene: .
clone size: .

CDR3 protein: CASSADRDSPYSGANVLTF
CDR3 DNA: TGTGCCAGTAGTGCTGATCGGGACAGCCCCTACTCTGGGGCCAACGTCCTGACTTTC
V gene: TRBV19
J gene: TRBJ2-6
D gene: TRBD1
clone size: once

CDR3 protein: CASSRTGYNEQFF
CDR3 DNA: TGTGCCAGCAGCCGGACAGGGTACAATGAGCAGTTCTTC
V gene: TRBV11-2
J gene: TRBJ2-1
D gene: TRBD1
clone size: .

CDR3 protein: CASSPHPDRKETQYF
CDR3 DNA: TGTGCCAGCTCACCACACCCTGACAGGAAAGAGACCCAGTACTTC
V gene: TRBV18
J gene: TRBJ2-5
D gene: .
clone size: .

CDR3 protein: CASSWSSGNQETQYF
CDR3 DNA: TGTGCCAGCAGCTGGTCTAGCGGAAACCAAGAGACCCAGTACTTC
V gene: TRBV7-8
J gene: TRBJ2-5
D gene: TRBD2
clone size: .

CDR3 protein: CASSSAGRGTGNTIYF
CDR3 DNA: TGTGCCAGCAGCTCGGCGGGCAGGGGCACTGGAAACACCATATATTTT
V gene: TRBV5-4
J gene: TRBJ1-3
D gene: .
clone size: .

CDR3 protein: CASSRQGILRAQPQHF
CDR3 DNA: TGTGCCAGCAGTCGACAGGGGATATTAAGGGCTCAGCCCCAGCATTTT
V gene: TRBV2
J gene: TRBJ1-5
D gene: TRBD1
clone size: once

CDR3 protein: CASSTGTGLQPQHF
CDR3 DNA: TGTGCCAGTAGTACCGGGACAGGCCTCCAGCCCCAGCATTTT
V gene: TRBV19
J gene: TRBJ1-5
D gene: TRBD1
clone size: .

CDR3 protein: CASSKRGGYNEQFF
CDR3 DNA: TGTGCCAGCAGCAAGCGGGGGGGCTACAATGAGCAGTTCTTC
V gene: TRBV6-5
J gene: TRBJ2-1
D gene: TRBD2
clone size: .

CDR3 protein: CASNLQGGGNTEAFF
CDR3 DNA: TGTGCCAGCAATTTACAGGGAGGGGGGAACACTGAAGCTTTCTTT
V gene: TRBV7-2
J gene: TRBJ1-1
D gene: .
clone size: .

CDR3 protein: CASSSEGQLPYEQYF
CDR3 DNA: TGTGCCAGTAGCTCAGAGGGACAACTTCCCTACGAGCAGTACTTC
V gene: TRBV19
J gene: TRBJ2-7
D gene: .
clone size: .

CDR3 protein: CASSIIEGSPGYTF
CDR3 DNA: TGTGCCAGTAGTATTATTGAGGGCAGCCCTGGCTACACCTTC
V gene: TRBV19
J gene: TRBJ1-2
D gene: .
clone size: .

CDR3 protein: CASSEPRPQGREGYTF
CDR3 DNA: TGCGCCAGCAGTGAGCCCCGCCCACAGGGACGGGAAGGCTACACCTTC
V gene: TRBV10-2
J gene: TRBJ1-2
D gene: .
clone size: .

CDR3 protein: CASSLDHRATGNTIYF
CDR3 DNA: TGCGCCAGCAGCTTGGATCACAGGGCTACTGGAAACACCATATATTTT
V gene: TRBV5-1
J gene: TRBJ1-3
D gene: .
clone size: .

CDR3 protein: CASSVIQGTYNEQFF
CDR3 DNA: TGTGCCAGCAGCGTAATACAGGGAACCTACAATGAGCAGTTCTTC
V gene: TRBV7-6
J gene: TRBJ2-1
D gene: .
clone size: .

CDR3 protein: CASSRDWKQETQYF
CDR3 DNA: TGTGCCAGCAGCAGAGACTGGAAACAAGAGACCCAGTACTTC
V gene: TRBV7-2
J gene: TRBJ2-5
D gene: .
clone size: .

CDR3 protein: CASSLGRGAETQYF
CDR3 DNA: TGCGCCAGCAGCCTCGGCAGGGGGGCGGAGACCCAGTACTTC
V gene: TRBV5-1
J gene: TRBJ2-5
D gene: .
clone size: few

CDR3 protein: CASSPSRNSNQPQHF
CDR3 DNA: TGTGCCAGCAGTCCCTCCAGGAATAGCAATCAGCCCCAGCATTTT
V gene: TRBV6-2/TRBV6-3
J gene: TRBJ1-5
D gene: .
clone size: few

CDR3 protein: CASKERTGDTGELFF
CDR3 DNA: TGTGCCAGCAAGGAAAGGACAGGGGACACCGGGGAGCTGTTTTTT
V gene: TRBV6-5
J gene: TRBJ2-2
D gene: TRBD1
clone size: .

CDR3 protein: CASSPTSRFTDTQYF
CDR3 DNA: TGTGCCAGCAGCCCGACTAGCCGGTTCACAGATACGCAGTATTTT
V gene: TRBV9
J gene: TRBJ2-3
D gene: TRBD2
clone size: once

CDR3 protein: CASSSSGVSSYEQYF
CDR3 DNA: TGTGCCAGCAGCTCCTCGGGAGTTTCCTCCTACGAGCAGTACTTC
V gene: TRBV5-5
J gene: TRBJ2-7
D gene: .
clone size: once

CDR3 protein: CASGDRRGSFYEQYF
CDR3 DNA: TGTGCCAGCGGTGACCGGCGGGGATCATTCTACGAGCAGTACTTC
V gene: TRBV5-4
J gene: TRBJ2-7
D gene: .
clone size: .

CDR3 protein: CASSLSPGGAVDGYTF
CDR3 DNA: TGTGCCAGCAGCTTATCCCCGGGGGGGGCGGTGGATGGCTACACCTTC
V gene: TRBV7-3
J gene: TRBJ1-2
D gene: .
clone size: .

CDR3 protein: CASTLTGGDHGYTF
CDR3 DNA: TGCGCCAGCACGCTGACAGGGGGCGACCATGGCTACACCTTC
V gene: TRBV5-1
J gene: TRBJ1-2
D gene: TRBD1
clone size: .

CDR3 protein: CASSEGGQVNSPLHF
CDR3 DNA: TGTGCCAGCAGTGAAGGGGGACAAGTTAATTCACCCCTCCACTTT
V gene: TRBV6-1
J gene: TRBJ1-6
D gene: .
clone size: once

CDR3 protein: CASSLSTEGGVFGNSPLHF
CDR3 DNA: TGCGCCAGCAGCCTCTCGACCGAGGGGGGGGTCTTCGGTAATTCACCCCTCCACTTT
V gene: TRBV5-1
J gene: TRBJ1-6
D gene: .
clone size: .

CDR3 protein: CATSRDPPSRDREMNTEAFF
CDR3 DNA: TGTGCCACCAGCAGAGATCCCCCCTCCCGGGACAGGGAAATGAACACTGAAGCTTTCTTT
V gene: TRBV15
J gene: TRBJ1-1
D gene: TRBD1
clone size: .

CDR3 protein: CATAGGQDTQYF
CDR3 DNA: TGTGCCACCGCGGGGGGCCAAGATACGCAGTATTTT
V gene: TRBV15
J gene: TRBJ2-3
D gene: TRBD2
clone size: once

CDR3 protein: CASSFGTGGNQPQHF
CDR3 DNA: TGTGCCAGCAGCTTCGGGACAGGGGGCAATCAGCCCCAGCATTTT
V gene: TRBV7-9
J gene: TRBJ1-5
D gene: TRBD1
clone size: .

CDR3 protein: CASSLEPLTGELFF
CDR3 DNA: TGCGCCAGCAGCTTGGAACCACTCACCGGGGAGCTGTTTTTT
V gene: TRBV5-1
J gene: TRBJ2-2
D gene: .
clone size: .

CDR3 protein: CASSLDPPFEQYF
CDR3 DNA: TGTGCCAGCAGCTTAGATCCCCCCTTCGAGCAGTACTTC
V gene: TRBV11-3
J gene: TRBJ2-7
D gene: .
clone size: once

CDR3 protein: CASTLAGARGEQFF
CDR3 DNA: TGTGCCAGCACCCTAGCGGGGGCTAGGGGTGAGCAGTTCTTC
V gene: TRBV6-5
J gene: TRBJ2-1
D gene: TRBD2
clone size: .

CDR3 protein: CASSLEETQYF
CDR3 DNA: TGTGCCAGCAGCTTGGAGGAGACCCAGTACTTC
V gene: TRBV11-3
J gene: TRBJ2-5
D gene: .
clone size: .

CDR3 protein: CASSSSLGNTIYF
CDR3 DNA: TGTGCCAGCAGCTCGTCTTTGGGAAACACCATATATTTT
V gene: TRBV7-6
J gene: TRBJ1-3
D gene: .
clone size: .

CDR3 protein: CASSWGGSEQYF
CDR3 DNA: TGTGCCAGCAGTTGGGGGGGGAGCGAGCAGTACTTC
V gene: TRBV6-6
J gene: TRBJ2-7
D gene: TRBD2
clone size: .

CDR3 protein: CASSTGQDNEQYF
CDR3 DNA: TGTGCCAGCAGCACAGGACAGGACAACGAGCAGTACTTC
V gene: TRBV21-1
J gene: TRBJ2-7
D gene: .
clone size: .

CDR3 protein: CASSVGQGVKALHF
CDR3 DNA: TGCGCCAGCAGCGTGGGACAGGGGGTTAAGGCCCTCCACTTT
V gene: TRBV5-1
J gene: TRBJ1-6
D gene: TRBD1
clone size: .